The T cell receptor beta chain described here comes from a study of cytomegalovirus exposure and HLA in healthy donors. Produced via immunoSEQ multiplex PCR; TCRdb's table is partial and in-frame only. The sample consists of some 98,000 clones, around 88% of them appearing once. The CDR3 sequence is 16 residues long. From germline, CDR1 is MNHNS and CDR2 SASEGT. V shed 3 bases and J 4 bases; nucleotides not matched to a gene: 10. What was sequenced was PBMCs. V and J are TRBV6-1 and TRBJ1-1; the match to TRBD1 covers 8 bases. This TCR was sampled from a woman aged 30 to 39 in good health and CMV-seronegative. As DNA, the CDR3 is TGTGCCAGCAGTGAGGACAGGGTCGGATTGGGCACTGAAGCTTTCTTT. It yields the protein CASSEDRVGLGTEAFF.